These T cell receptor beta chains were read from a single sample in a study of T cells after yellow fever vaccination. TCRdb independently ran MiXCR on the 5' RACE reads; one entry per CDR3 protein. The repertoire consists of about 550,000 distinct CDR3 sequences, with about 19% occurring once and the leading ten covering 14%. Sequences were derived from PBMCs, sampled 15 days after the yellow fever booster vaccination. The receptors originated from a man aged 25-45 years who received the YFV17D yellow fever vaccine. The CDR3 runs from the conserved cysteine through the conserved F or W. The D gene is left open where the match is weak. Rows give clone size only sometimes, using once, few, many, or a class for an expanded clone.

few	TRBJ2-7	TRBV20-1	NA	TGCAGTGCTGAACTCTCGGTTGGGGGGCAGTACTTC	CSAELSVGGQYF
NA	TRBJ2-1	TRBV9	TRBD2	TGTGCCAGCAGCGTAGCAACTAGCGGGATCAGTTGGAACAATGAGCAGTTCTTC	CASSVATSGISWNNEQFF
few	TRBJ2-3	TRBV20-1	TRBD1	TGCAGTGCTAGAGGGACAGGGACGGGGAGAAATACGCAGTATTTT	CSARGTGTGRNTQYF
NA	TRBJ2-1	TRBV7-2	NA	TGTGCCAGCAGCTCCCGGTTACTTGAGCAGTTCTTC	CASSSRLLEQFF
NA	TRBJ2-3	TRBV11-2	TRBD2	TGTGCCAGCAGCCGGGGAGGGAATAGGGCCACAGATACGCAGTATTTT	CASSRGGNRATDTQYF
NA	TRBJ2-2	TRBV20-1	TRBD2	TGCAGTGCTAGCGGGAGGGCCTACACCGGGGAGCTGTTTTTT	CSASGRAYTGELFF
few	TRBJ2-3	TRBV7-2	NA	TGTGCCAGCAGCCCCGGGGCCATCGTGCCAGCCCCAGATACGCAGTATTTT	CASSPGAIVPAPDTQYF
many	TRBJ2-7	TRBV6-5	NA	TGTGCCAGCAGTTACGGGGGAGTTGGATCCTACGAGCAGTACTTC	CASSYGGVGSYEQYF
NA	TRBJ2-7	TRBV20-1	NA	TGCAGTGCTCTAGATGGGGAGCAGGTCCTCTCCTACGAGCAGTACTTC	CSALDGEQVLSYEQYF
once	TRBJ2-7	TRBV27	TRBD1	TGTGCCAGCAGCCCACCGACAGGGGGCAAGTACTTC	CASSPPTGGKYF
many	TRBJ1-1	TRBV27	NA	TGTGCCAGCAGTCCAGGAATGAACACTGAAGCTTTCTTT	CASSPGMNTEAFF
few	TRBJ2-7	TRBV20-1	NA	TGCAGCAGCAAAGAAGGGGGCTACGAGCAGTACTTC	CSSKEGGYEQYF
NA	TRBJ2-1	TRBV7-2	TRBD2	TGTGCCAGCAGCTTAGGGACTAGCCTCCACTACAATGAGCAGTTCTTC	CASSLGTSLHYNEQFF
NA	TRBJ2-7	TRBV5-1	NA	TGCGCCAGCGGTTCAGGAGGCTCCTACGAGCAGTACTTC	CASGSGGSYEQYF
NA	TRBJ2-7	TRBV29-1	NA	TGCAGCGTTGTAAGCGAGTTCCTTTACGAGCAGTACTTC	CSVVSEFLYEQYF
few	TRBJ2-1	TRBV7-2	NA	TGTGCCAGCAGCTTAGCCACCCCTACCTACAATGAGCAGTTCTTC	CASSLATPTYNEQFF
few	TRBJ1-4	TRBV7-2	NA	TGTGCCAGCAGCAGCCAGACAGCTCGTGTAACGAAACTGTTTTTT	CASSSQTARVTKLFF
few	TRBJ2-7	TRBV3-1	TRBD2	TGTGCCAGCAGCCAAGAACTAGCGGGAGGACGCGAGCAGTACTTC	CASSQELAGGREQYF
few	TRBJ2-2	TRBV5-1	NA	TGCGCCAGCAGCTTGGACAGGGAGGCCGGGGAGCTGTTTTTT	CASSLDREAGELFF
NA	TRBJ2-5	TRBV12-3/TRBV12-4	NA	TGTGCCAGCAGTTGGGGACGTCTTGCGACCCAGTACTTC	CASSWGRLATQYF
NA	TRBJ2-1	TRBV20-1	TRBD2	TGCAGTGCTAGAGATGGGACTAGCGAACTCTTC	CSARDGTSELF
NA	TRBJ2-5	TRBV6-5	NA	TGTGCCAGCACCGAAAGAGAGACCCAGTACTTC	CASTERETQYF
NA	TRBJ1-3	TRBV28	NA	TGTGCCAGCAGTTTAACGGGTCAGAGCTCTGGAAACACCATATATTTT	CASSLTGQSSGNTIYF
NA	TRBJ2-7	TRBV20-1	TRBD2	TGCAGTGCTAGGGGGACTAGTTACTACGAGCAGTACTTC	CSARGTSYYEQYF
NA	TRBJ2-2	TRBV3-1	TRBD2	TGTGCCAGCAGCCATTCTAGCGGCGCGAACACCGGGGAGCTGTTTTTT	CASSHSSGANTGELFF
NA	TRBJ2-5	TRBV7-2	TRBD2	TGTGCCAGCAGCTTAGACGGCGGGAGCGGGACCCAGTACTTC	CASSLDGGSGTQYF
NA	TRBJ2-1	TRBV30	TRBD2	TGTGCCTGGGGGGGATTGACTAGCGGGAGGCTCGGGTCGCAGTTCTTC	CAWGGLTSGRLGSQFF
NA	TRBJ2-7	TRBV5-1	TRBD2	TGCGCCAGCGGAGACGGGAGGGCCTACGAGCAGTACTTC	CASGDGRAYEQYF
few	TRBJ2-5	TRBV20-1	NA	TGCAGTGCTAGCGCCATGGTCTCTGGGACCCAGTACTTC	CSASAMVSGTQYF
NA	TRBJ2-7	TRBV3-1	NA	TGTGCCAGCAGCCAGCTCCGTGTACCCTACGAGCAGTACTTC	CASSQLRVPYEQYF
few	TRBJ2-3	TRBV6-5	TRBD2	TGTGCCAGCAGTTTCCGACTAGCGGGAGGGCCTGGTTTCACAGATACGCAGTATTTT	CASSFRLAGGPGFTDTQYF
NA	TRBJ2-3	TRBV19	TRBD1	TGTGCCAGTAGTTCACAGGGGGGAGATACGCAGTATTTT	CASSSQGGDTQYF
NA	TRBJ2-5	TRBV29-1	TRBD1	TGCAGCGGGAGGGACAGGGAACTAGAGACCCAGTACTTC	CSGRDRELETQYF
few	TRBJ2-3	TRBV6-1	TRBD2	TGTGCCAGCAGTCATAGCGGGGGGCCGGCCGGTACGCAGTATTTT	CASSHSGGPAGTQYF
NA	TRBJ2-5	TRBV5-6	NA	TGTGCCAGCAGCTTAGAACCCCAAGAGACCCAGTACTTC	CASSLEPQETQYF
NA	TRBJ1-5	TRBV6-2/TRBV6-3	TRBD1	TGTGCCAGCAGCCGGAACAGGGGCGGCAATCAGCCCCAGCATTTT	CASSRNRGGNQPQHF
NA	TRBJ1-6	TRBV3-1	NA	TGTGCCAGCAGCTACCGGGAAAATTCACCCCTCCACTTT	CASSYRENSPLHF
NA	TRBJ2-7	TRBV20-1	TRBD1	TGCAGTGCTAGGGGGGACAGGGGGCGGATCGAGCAGTACTTC	CSARGDRGRIEQYF
few	TRBJ2-7	TRBV20-1	NA	TGCAGTGCTAGGATTGCTAGCGCCTACGAGCAGTACTTC	CSARIASAYEQYF
NA	TRBJ2-3	TRBV7-2	NA	TGTGCCAGCAGCTTGGACGGGGGCAGGGATACGCAGTATTTT	CASSLDGGRDTQYF
NA	TRBJ2-7	TRBV5-1	NA	TGCGCCAGCAGCTCGGCATTAGCGGCCGGGTACGAGCAGTACTTC	CASSSALAAGYEQYF
few	TRBJ1-5	TRBV7-2	NA	TGTGCCAGCAGCTTTTCCGGGCCAGCCGCCCAGCCCCAGCATTTT	CASSFSGPAAQPQHF
NA	TRBJ2-1	TRBV7-3	NA	TGTGCCAGCAGCTTATCTCCTTCGCGGGGTTACAATGAGCAGTTCTTC	CASSLSPSRGYNEQFF
many	TRBJ2-7	TRBV7-2	NA	TGTGCCAGCAGCTGGGGAGCGAGGAGCTCCTACGAGCAGTACTTC	CASSWGARSSYEQYF
few	TRBJ1-1	TRBV4-3	NA	TGCGCCAGCAGCCAAGATGGATCCAGGGCCCAGAACACTGAAGCTTTCTTT	CASSQDGSRAQNTEAFF
few	TRBJ2-7	TRBV23-1	TRBD2	TGCGCCAGCAGTCACAAATTGGGGGTTTGTCGGGAGGCTTCCTACGAGCAGTACTTC	CASSHKLGVCREASYEQYF
few	TRBJ1-2	TRBV19	NA	TGTGCCAGCGGTGCGCGGCCGGGAAGCTACACCTTC	CASGARPGSYTF
few	TRBJ2-7	TRBV29-1	TRBD2	TGCAGCGGGGAACGGGAGGATCTCCTCGGGCAGTACTTC	CSGEREDLLGQYF
many	TRBJ1-1	TRBV20-1	TRBD1	TGCAGTGCTAGTCGGGGACAGGGGGTCACTGAAGCTTTCTTT	CSASRGQGVTEAFF
few	TRBJ2-7	TRBV20-1	TRBD1	TGCAGTGCTAGAGGAAGACAGGGATCCTACGAGCAGTACTTC	CSARGRQGSYEQYF
NA	TRBJ2-1	TRBV10-3	TRBD2	TGTGCCATCAGTGGGAGGAATGGACTAGCGGGGGACAATGAGCAGTTCTTC	CAISGRNGLAGDNEQFF
few	TRBJ2-5	TRBV29-1	TRBD2	TGCAGCGTTGTGGCTAGCGGGAGTGAGACCCAGTACTTC	CSVVASGSETQYF
NA	TRBJ2-1	TRBV6-2/TRBV6-3	NA	TGTGCCACCACCGTTTCTCTTCTCGATGAGCAGTTCTTC	CATTVSLLDEQFF
few	TRBJ2-5	TRBV4-3	TRBD1	TGCGCCAGCAGCCCTTTCCCCCCCACCGGGACAGGGGGGGAGACCCAGTACTTC	CASSPFPPTGTGGETQYF
NA	TRBJ2-3	TRBV3-1	TRBD2	TGTGCCAGCAGCCATCGCGGGAGCCGGACAGATACGCAGTATTTT	CASSHRGSRTDTQYF
NA	TRBJ2-1	TRBV10-3	TRBD2	TGTGCCGTCAGTGAATTGGCTAGCGGGAGTCTAGAGCAGTTCTTC	CAVSELASGSLEQFF
NA	TRBJ2-5	TRBV30	NA	TGTGCCTGGAGTAGGCAGGACGGGACCCAGTACTTC	CAWSRQDGTQYF
NA	TRBJ2-1	TRBV20-1	TRBD1	TGCAGTGCTAGACGAGGACAGGGGACCCTCGGTGAGCAGTTCTTC	CSARRGQGTLGEQFF
NA	TRBJ2-4	TRBV29-1	NA	TGCAGCGTTGTGATTGGGCTAACCGGGACAATGAACATTCAGTACTTC	CSVVIGLTGTMNIQYF
few	TRBJ1-2	TRBV14	NA	TGTGCCAGCAGCCTTATCGGGCAACACTATGGCTACACCTTC	CASSLIGQHYGYTF